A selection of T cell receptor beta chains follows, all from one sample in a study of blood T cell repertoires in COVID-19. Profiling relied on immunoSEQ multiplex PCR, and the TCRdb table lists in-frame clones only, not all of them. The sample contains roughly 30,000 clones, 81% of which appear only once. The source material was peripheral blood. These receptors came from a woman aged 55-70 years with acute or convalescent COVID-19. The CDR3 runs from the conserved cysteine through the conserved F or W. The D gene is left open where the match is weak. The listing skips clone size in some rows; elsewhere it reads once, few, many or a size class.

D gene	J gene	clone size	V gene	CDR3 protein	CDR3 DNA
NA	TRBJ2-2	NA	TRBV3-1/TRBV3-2	CASSLVKGELFF	TGTGCCAGCAGCCTAGTCAAGGGGGAGCTGTTTTTT
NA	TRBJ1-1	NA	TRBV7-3	CASSSKNTEAFF	TGTGCCAGCAGCTCTAAAAACACTGAAGCTTTCTTT
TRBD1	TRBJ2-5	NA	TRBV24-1	CATGLHRQGQETQYF	TGTGCCACCGGCCTTCATCGACAGGGACAAGAGACCCAGTACTTC
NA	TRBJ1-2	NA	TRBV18	CASSPAQATFARINYGYTF	TGTGCCAGCTCACCAGCGCAGGCCACCTTCGCGCGAATTAACTATGGCTACACCTTC
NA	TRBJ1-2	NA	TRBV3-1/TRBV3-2	CASSRQGSYGYTF	TGTGCCAGCAGCCGGCAGGGATCTTATGGCTACACCTTC
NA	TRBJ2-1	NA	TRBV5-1	CASSPYYNEQFF	TGCGCCAGCAGCCCGTACTACAATGAGCAGTTCTTC
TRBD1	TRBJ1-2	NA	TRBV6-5	CASLLTGAQRYGYTF	TGTGCCAGCCTCCTGACAGGGGCTCAACGGTATGGCTACACCTTC
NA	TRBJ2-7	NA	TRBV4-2	CASSQGPGYIDEQYF	TGTGCCAGCAGCCAAGGACCGGGGTACATCGACGAGCAGTACTTC
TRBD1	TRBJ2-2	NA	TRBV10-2	CATGAGGQGNTGELFF	TGCGCCACGGGGGCAGGAGGACAGGGAAACACCGGGGAGCTGTTTTTT
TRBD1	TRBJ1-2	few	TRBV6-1	CASSDRTGRPNYGYTF	TGTGCCAGCAGTGACAGGACAGGCCGACCTAACTATGGCTACACCTTC
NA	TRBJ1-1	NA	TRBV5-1	CASSQPGPGFGTEAFF	TGCGCCAGCAGCCAACCGGGCCCGGGGTTTGGCACTGAAGCTTTCTTT
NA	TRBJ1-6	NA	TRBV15	CATSKIDSSYNSPLHF	TGTGCCACAAGCAAGATCGACAGCTCCTATAATTCACCCCTCCACTTT
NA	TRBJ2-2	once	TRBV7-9	CASSPKRRLTGELFF	TGTGCCAGCAGCCCTAAGAGGCGACTCACCGGGGAGCTGTTTTTT
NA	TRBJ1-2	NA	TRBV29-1	CSVERPRKYGYTF	TGCAGCGTTGAACGGCCCAGGAAATATGGCTACACCTTC
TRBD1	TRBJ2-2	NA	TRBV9	CASSPRQGRNTGELFF	TGTGCCAGCAGCCCCCGACAGGGACGGAACACCGGGGAGCTGTTTTTT
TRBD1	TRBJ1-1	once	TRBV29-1	CSVGTGPEAFF	TGCAGCGTTGGGACAGGCCCTGAAGCTTTCTTT
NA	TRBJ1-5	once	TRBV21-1	CASSRGQPQHF	TGTGCCAGCAGCAGGGGCCAGCCCCAGCATTTT
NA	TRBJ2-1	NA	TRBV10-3	CAISRQDRYNEQFF	TGTGCCATCAGCAGACAGGATAGGTACAATGAGCAGTTCTTC
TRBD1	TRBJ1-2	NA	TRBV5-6	CASSAGFTGTANGYTF	TGTGCCAGCAGCGCGGGGTTCACCGGGACAGCAAATGGCTACACCTTC
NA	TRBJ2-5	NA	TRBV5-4	CASSGAGQWETQYF	TGTGCCAGCAGCGGGGCCGGACAATGGGAGACCCAGTACTTC
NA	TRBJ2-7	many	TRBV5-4	CASSLAGWRSYEQYF	TGTGCCAGCAGCTTGGCAGGGTGGCGATCCTACGAGCAGTACTTC
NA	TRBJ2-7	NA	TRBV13	CASSCFDCYEQYF	TGTGCCAGCAGCTGTTTTGACTGCTACGAGCAGTACTTC
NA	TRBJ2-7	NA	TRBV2	CASSIRQDQQYF	TGTGCCAGCAGTATACGACAGGACCAGCAGTACTTC
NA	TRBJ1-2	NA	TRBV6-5	CASKPTLPYGYTF	TGTGCCAGCAAACCGACACTTCCCTATGGCTACACCTTC
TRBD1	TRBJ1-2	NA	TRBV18	CASSRDRDPYGYTF	TGTGCCAGCTCACGGGACAGGGACCCCTATGGCTACACCTTC
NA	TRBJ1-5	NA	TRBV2	CASRQGSQPQHF	TGTGCCAGCAGGCAGGGGAGTCAGCCCCAGCATTTT
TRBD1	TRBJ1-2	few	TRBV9	CASSVGQGVANYGYTF	TGTGCCAGCAGCGTGGGGCAGGGGGTAGCTAACTATGGCTACACCTTC
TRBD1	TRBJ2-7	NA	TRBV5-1	CASSRGDRVYEQYF	TGCGCCAGCAGCAGAGGGGACAGGGTCTACGAGCAGTACTTC
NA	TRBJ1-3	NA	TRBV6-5	CASMRGNTIYF	TGTGCCAGCATGAGGGGAAACACCATATATTTT
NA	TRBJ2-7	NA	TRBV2	CATTRWGPYEQYF	TGTGCCACAACCCGGTGGGGGCCCTACGAGCAGTACTTC
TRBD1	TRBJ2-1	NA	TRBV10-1	CASSSGTVLAYNEQFF	TGCGCCAGCAGCTCCGGGACAGTGTTGGCCTACAATGAGCAGTTCTTC
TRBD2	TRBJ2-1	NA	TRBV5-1	CASQTSGGYNEQFF	TGCGCCAGCCAGACTAGCGGGGGTTACAATGAGCAGTTCTTC
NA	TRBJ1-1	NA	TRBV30	CAWRPKQDRWPLSNTEAFF	TGTGCCTGGAGACCAAAACAAGACAGGTGGCCCCTCTCGAACACTGAAGCTTTCTTT
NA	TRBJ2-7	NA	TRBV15	CATSRRDFSSYEQYF	TGTGCCACCAGCAGGAGGGATTTCAGCTCCTACGAGCAGTACTTC
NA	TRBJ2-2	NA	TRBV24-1	CATSASRDWDSPGELFF	TGTGCCACCAGTGCATCCCGGGACTGGGATTCCCCCGGGGAGCTGTTTTTT
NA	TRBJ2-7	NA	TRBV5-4	CASSKAREGQYF	TGTGCCAGCAGCAAGGCCAGGGAAGGGCAGTACTTC
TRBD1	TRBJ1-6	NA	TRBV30	CAWSDLTGSSYNSPLHF	TGTGCCTGGAGCGACCTGACAGGGAGCTCCTATAATTCACCCCTCCACTTT
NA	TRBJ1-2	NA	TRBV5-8	CASSRYTGSGGYTF	TGTGCCAGCAGCCGGTACACAGGGTCGGGTGGCTACACCTTC
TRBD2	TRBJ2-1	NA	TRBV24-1	CATSLAGYGEQFF	TGTGCCACCAGTCTAGCGGGGTACGGGGAGCAGTTCTTC
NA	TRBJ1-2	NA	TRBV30	CAWSNYGADYGYTF	TGTGCCTGGAGCAATTATGGGGCGGACTATGGCTACACCTTC